This T cell receptor beta chain stems from a study of human T cells and chemical hapten exposure (dated by TCRdb to about 2021). As for the study more broadly: For sensitization, 2% DPC in acetone was applied to a 2 cm by 2 cm area of upper inner arm skin. Throughout the study period of around 24 weeks, patients also received therapeutic DPC doses to the scalp every week. Patch tests used Finn chambers with 0.01% DPC on the upper back, scored after 6 days by International Contact Dermatitis Research Group standards. Alopecia areata with under or over 50% scalp involvement, alopecia totalis and alopecia universalis were represented in the patient cohort, which was mostly female. The libraries were sequenced as a pool, and the TCR yield per sample differed mostly because of small variations in library volumes within the pool. The study tracked peripheral blood TCR repertoire changes in vivo during primary and secondary sensitization to the hapten diphenylcyclopropenone (DPC) in alopecia patients. Blood samples were taken from patients before sensitization (week 0) and then at 2, 6 and about 24 weeks after DPC sensitization. Approximately 30 alopecia patients provided blood for TCR sequencing at one to four time points (pre-sensitization, 2, 6 and 24 weeks).

The library was prepared using RACE. Sequencing took place on a NextSeq 500. Library preparation attached unique molecular identifiers to individual cDNA molecules for quantitative, reproducible TCR counting. Both TCR alpha and TCR beta chains were sequenced from each blood RNA sample. As for how the authors treated the data: A median of roughly 99,000 TCRs per sample was observed, with a range of roughly 20,000 to 700,000. The Decombinator software suite was used to annotate V, J and CDR3 in the TCR reads. To make PS versus PT1 abundance plots, every sample was subsampled to the same number of TCRs (28,000). TCRs were defined as expanded if absent before sensitization and observed at least eight times at the 2-week time point. The raw public data were reprocessed by TCRdb itself: fastp quality trimming at Q25, MiXCR clonotype calling, in-frame beta chains only. Each entry merges the rows of one CDR3 protein and shows their most common DNA and genes. Here the V and J calls rest on TCRdb's processing, not on the authors' analysis. Recorded for this sample are 87,000 or so distinct CDR3 sequences; around 9.6% of them occurred a single time. The ten biggest clones cover 3% to 4.5% of the sample.

The table lists this clonotype with a few counts. Its antigen specificity is not known. No base-level quality is on record; no much larger clone is a single base apart. Relative to germline, V is 4 bases shorter and J is 5 bases shorter, with 18 bases between their ends. The CDR3, cysteine through phenylalanine, is 16 amino acids long. Only CDR3 DNA is held: 48 bases, read in frame from base 1. From the germline V gene, CDR1 is KGHSH and CDR2 is LQKENI. Points the paper makes about the study in general: No change with DPC sensitization was found in the number of TCRs above 1 in 1000 frequency, and no evidence of global repertoire structure alterations was found. Repeated subsampling changed both the strength of the expansion versus patch-test correlation and the threshold at which that correlation became significant. Patch test score was positively correlated with the number of PT1 expanded TCRs, with significance at thresholds 8, 16 and 32 but not at 4. Compared with pre-sensitization or healthy control sets, expanded TCRs formed significantly more large CDR3 similarity clusters, which is consistent with antigen-driven responses. Because all patients had alopecia, a presumed autoimmune disease, the immune response of the patients might differ from that of healthy individuals.

Read against the paper, the sample's time point label means: pre-sensitization, week 0. The sample's treatment or condition label is to be understood as: therapeutic diphenylcyclopropenone sensitization with weekly scalp DPC. At each patch-test visit, blood was drawn before the patch test was applied. Patients were eligible if aged 18 to 70, diagnosed with alopecia and judged suitable for DPC therapy, and pregnant patients were excluded. Total RNA was extracted from unfractionated whole blood that had been collected in Tempus Blood RNA tubes. This receptor chain uses TRBV18 and TRBJ1-3; matching of 5 bases hints at TRBD1 as the D gene. This clonotype was sampled from a woman aged 40-49 years with alopecia areata. Some clones in this sample may be carry-over from other donors' samples. The sample was whole blood, taken in connection with sensitization to the hapten diphenylcyclopropenone (DPC). The CDR3 region reads CASSQAGTGVRNTIYF. The DNA sequence reads TGTGCCAGCTCACAGGCCGGGACCGGCGTGAGAAACACCATATATTTT.